Included here is one T cell receptor beta chain sequence, with context. No antigen is known for it. TCRdb's table, derived via immunoSEQ multiplex PCR, lists solely in-frame clones and lacks some. Here the sample spans some 80,000 clones, about 91% being singletons. The data belong to a study of T cell responses to AZD1222 COVID-19 vaccine. Study results and caveats: Spike-specific TCR breadth and depth were elevated following two AZD1222 doses. White British ancestry dominated among donors, who included more females, and clonal diversity was possibly underestimated. Regions 160-218 and 743-854 held dominance among vaccine-associated CD4 TCRs, which spanned spike. The peak T cell response came first, and repertoires were sampled only after it.

Trimming at V came to 6 bases and at J to 0 bases, leaving 6 bases not matched to a gene. Germline CDR1 MNHEY, CDR2 SVGAGI. The CDR3 consists of 15 residues. This receptor was identified in an adult who received the MenACWY meningococcal vaccine as a control. Source: peripheral blood, taken 28 days after the second dose of the MenACWY control vaccine. V is TRBV6-5 and J is TRBJ1-2; TRBD1 aligns across 8 bases. CDR3 coding DNA: TGTGCCAGCAGGGACACAGGGGGGGCTAACTATGGCTACACCTTC. It specifies CASRDTGGANYGYTF.